Here is one T cell receptor beta chain with its context. The antigen remains unidentified. Using immunoSEQ multiplex PCR, the repertoire was profiled, and TCRdb retains in-frame clones only, with some absent. The top ten clones hold 20% to 25% of a sample with under 65,000 clones, 70% to 90% of them seen once. Germline assignment: CDR1 SEHNR and CDR2 FQNEAQ (reference sequence). This CDR3 is built from 13 residues. Deletions cut 2 bases from V and 11 bases from J, with 15 bases between. This entry is derived from a study of T cells in localized non-small cell lung cancer. Whole-study findings and limits: Since sequencing was restricted to only one region of the tumor, intratumor heterogeneity remains a possibility. Detection in adjacent lung was observed for a median 57 of the top 100 tumor clones. Uninvolved adjacent lung had higher T cell clonality than tumor and all other tissues.

Specimen: peripheral blood, collected before any cancer treatment. The clonotype comes from a man aged 35-75 years with stage I squamous cell lung carcinoma. The V call is TRBV7-9, the J call TRBJ1-1; unclear D gene. CDR3 DNA: TGTGCCAGCAGCTTAACAGAAGGAGTAGTGGCTTTCTTT. Its translation: CASSLTEGVVAFF.